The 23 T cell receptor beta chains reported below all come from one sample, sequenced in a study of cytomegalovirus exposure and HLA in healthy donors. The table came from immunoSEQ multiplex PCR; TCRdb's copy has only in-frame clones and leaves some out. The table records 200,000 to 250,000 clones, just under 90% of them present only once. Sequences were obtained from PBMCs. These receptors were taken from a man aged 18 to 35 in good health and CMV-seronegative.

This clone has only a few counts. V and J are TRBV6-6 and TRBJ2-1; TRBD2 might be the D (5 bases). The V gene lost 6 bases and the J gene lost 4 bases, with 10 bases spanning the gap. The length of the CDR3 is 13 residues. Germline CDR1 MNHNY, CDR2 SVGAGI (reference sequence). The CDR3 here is CASSLLGYNEQFF. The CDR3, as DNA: TGTGCCAGCAGCCTACTAGGGTACAATGAGCAGTTCTTC.

The CDR3 sequence is CASKDDRWYHGYTF. The CDR3, as DNA: TGTGCCAGCAAAGACGACAGATGGTACCATGGCTACACCTTC. This chain links TRBV11-2 with TRBJ1-2, with a possible D match to TRBD1 (5 bases). The ends were cut back, 7 bases at V and 6 bases at J, with 18 bases in the middle. CDR1 is SGHAT, CDR2 FQNNGV, per germline. This CDR3 comprises 14 residues.

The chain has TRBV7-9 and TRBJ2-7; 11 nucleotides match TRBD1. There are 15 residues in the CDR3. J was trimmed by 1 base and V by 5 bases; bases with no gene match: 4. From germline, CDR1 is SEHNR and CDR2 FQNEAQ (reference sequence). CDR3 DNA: TGTGCCAGCAGCCCCGGGACAGGGGGGTCCTACGAGCAGTACTTC. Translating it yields CASSPGTGGSYEQYF.

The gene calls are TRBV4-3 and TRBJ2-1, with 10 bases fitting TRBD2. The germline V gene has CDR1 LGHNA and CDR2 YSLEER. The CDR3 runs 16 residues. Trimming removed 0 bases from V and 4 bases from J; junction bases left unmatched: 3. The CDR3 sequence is CASSQDLTSGYNEQFF. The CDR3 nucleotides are TGCGCCAGCAGCCAAGATCTGACTAGCGGGTACAATGAGCAGTTCTTC.

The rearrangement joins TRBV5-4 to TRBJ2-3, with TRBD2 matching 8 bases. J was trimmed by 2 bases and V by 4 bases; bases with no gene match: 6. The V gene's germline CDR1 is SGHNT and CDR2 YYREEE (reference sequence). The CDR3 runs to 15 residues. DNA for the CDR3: TGTGCCAGCAGCCCGGGAGGGCCCCCCACAGATACGCAGTATTTT. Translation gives CASSPGGPPTDTQYF.

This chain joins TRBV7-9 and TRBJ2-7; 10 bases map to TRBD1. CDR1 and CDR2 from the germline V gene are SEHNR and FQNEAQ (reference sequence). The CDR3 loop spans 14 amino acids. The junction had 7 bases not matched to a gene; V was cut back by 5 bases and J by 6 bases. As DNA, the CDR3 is TGTGCCAGCAGCCCCTGGGACAGGGGAAGCGAGCAGTACTTC. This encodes CASSPWDRGSEQYF.

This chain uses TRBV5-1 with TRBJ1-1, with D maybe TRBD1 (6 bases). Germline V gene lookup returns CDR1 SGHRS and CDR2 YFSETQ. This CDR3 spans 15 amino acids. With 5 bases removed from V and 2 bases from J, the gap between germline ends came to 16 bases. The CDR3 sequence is CASSSKQGRNTEAFF. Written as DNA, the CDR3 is TGCGCCAGCAGTTCCAAACAGGGACGAAACACTGAAGCTTTCTTT.

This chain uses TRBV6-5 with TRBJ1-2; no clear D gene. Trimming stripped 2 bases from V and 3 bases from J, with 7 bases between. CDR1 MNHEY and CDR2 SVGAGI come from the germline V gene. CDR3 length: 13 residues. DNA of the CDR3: TGTGCCAGCAGTTACGGCGGGTACTATGGCTACACCTTC. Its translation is CASSYGGYYGYTF.

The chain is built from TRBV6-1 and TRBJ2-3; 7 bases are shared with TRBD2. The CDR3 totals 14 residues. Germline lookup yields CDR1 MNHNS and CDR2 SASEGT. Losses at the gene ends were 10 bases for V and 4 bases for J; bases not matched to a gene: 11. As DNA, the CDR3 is TGTGCCACGAGACTAGCTGCAGCCCCAGATACGCAGTATTTT. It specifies CATRLAAAPDTQYF.

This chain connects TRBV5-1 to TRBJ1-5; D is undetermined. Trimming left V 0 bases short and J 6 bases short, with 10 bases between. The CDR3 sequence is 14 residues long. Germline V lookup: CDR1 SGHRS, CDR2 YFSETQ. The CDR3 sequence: CASSLDGGRQPQHF. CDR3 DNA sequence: TGCGCCAGCAGCTTGGACGGTGGGCGTCAGCCCCAGCATTTT.

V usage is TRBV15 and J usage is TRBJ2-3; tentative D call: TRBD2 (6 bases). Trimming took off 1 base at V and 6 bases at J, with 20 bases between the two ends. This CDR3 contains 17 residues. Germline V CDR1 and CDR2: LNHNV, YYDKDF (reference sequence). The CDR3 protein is CATSRGRQGGLTDTQYF. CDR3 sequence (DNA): TGTGCCACCAGCAGAGGCAGGCAGGGAGGTTTGACGGATACGCAGTATTTT. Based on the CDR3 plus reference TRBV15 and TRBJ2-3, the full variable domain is DAMVIQNPRYQVTQFGKPVTLSCSQTLNHNVMYWYQQKSSQAPKLLFHYYDKDFNNEADTPDNFQSRRPNTSFCFLDIRSPGLGDTAMYLCATSRGRQGGLTDTQYFGPGTRLTVL.

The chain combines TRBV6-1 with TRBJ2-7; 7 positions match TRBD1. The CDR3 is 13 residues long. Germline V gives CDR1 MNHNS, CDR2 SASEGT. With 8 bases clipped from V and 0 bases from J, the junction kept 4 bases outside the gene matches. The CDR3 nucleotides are TGTGCCAGCCCCGGGACAGCCTCCTACGAGCAGTACTTC. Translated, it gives CASPGTASYEQYF.

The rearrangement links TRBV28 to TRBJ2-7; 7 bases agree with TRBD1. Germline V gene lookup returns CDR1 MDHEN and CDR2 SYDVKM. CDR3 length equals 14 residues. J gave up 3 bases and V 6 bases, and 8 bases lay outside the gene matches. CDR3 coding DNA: TGTGCCAGCAGGACCCCCCCAGGGGGCTACGAGCAGTACTTC. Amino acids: CASRTPPGGYEQYF.

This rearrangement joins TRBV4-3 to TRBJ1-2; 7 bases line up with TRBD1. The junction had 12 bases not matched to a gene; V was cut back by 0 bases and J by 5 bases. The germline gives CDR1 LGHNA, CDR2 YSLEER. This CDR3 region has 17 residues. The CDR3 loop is CASSQDPDFAGGYGYTF. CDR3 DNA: TGCGCCAGCAGCCAAGACCCCGATTTCGCAGGGGGATATGGCTACACCTTC.

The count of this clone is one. As DNA, the CDR3 is TGCGCCAGCAGCGAGGGACAGGGGTACTATGGCTACACCTTC. Amino acid sequence: CASSEGQGYYGYTF. V is TRBV5-1 and J is TRBJ1-2, with 10 bases lining up with TRBD1. CDR3 length equals 14 residues. Germline V gene lookup returns CDR1 SGHRS and CDR2 YFSETQ. V gave up 4 bases and J gave up 3 bases; unmatched junction bases: 3.

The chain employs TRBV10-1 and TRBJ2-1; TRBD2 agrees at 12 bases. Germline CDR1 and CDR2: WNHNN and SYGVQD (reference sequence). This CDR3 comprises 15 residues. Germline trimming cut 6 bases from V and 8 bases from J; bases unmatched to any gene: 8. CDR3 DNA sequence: TGCGCCAGCAGCTCGACTAGCGGGGGAGGCGATGAGCAGTTCTTC. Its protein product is CASSSTSGGGDEQFF.

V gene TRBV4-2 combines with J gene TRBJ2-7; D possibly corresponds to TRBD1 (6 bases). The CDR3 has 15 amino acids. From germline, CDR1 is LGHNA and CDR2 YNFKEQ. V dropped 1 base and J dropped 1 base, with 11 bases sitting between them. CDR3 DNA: TGTGCCAGCAGCCAAGCAGGGGAATCATCCTACGAGCAGTACTTC. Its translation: CASSQAGESSYEQYF.

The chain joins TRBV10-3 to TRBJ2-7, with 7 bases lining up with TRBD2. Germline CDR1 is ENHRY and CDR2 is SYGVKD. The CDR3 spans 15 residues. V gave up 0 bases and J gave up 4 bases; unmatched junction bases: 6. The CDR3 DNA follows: TGTGCCATCAGTGAGTCGCGGGAGAGGGTGTACGAGCAGTACTTC. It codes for CAISESRERVYEQYF.

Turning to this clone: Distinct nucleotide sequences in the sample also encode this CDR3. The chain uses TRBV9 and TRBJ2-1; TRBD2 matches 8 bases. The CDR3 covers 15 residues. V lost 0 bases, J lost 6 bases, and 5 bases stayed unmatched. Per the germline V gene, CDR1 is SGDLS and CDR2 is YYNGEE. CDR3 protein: CASSVEGTSFNEQFF. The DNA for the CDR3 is TGTGCCAGCAGCGTAGAAGGGACTAGTTTCAATGAGCAGTTCTTC.

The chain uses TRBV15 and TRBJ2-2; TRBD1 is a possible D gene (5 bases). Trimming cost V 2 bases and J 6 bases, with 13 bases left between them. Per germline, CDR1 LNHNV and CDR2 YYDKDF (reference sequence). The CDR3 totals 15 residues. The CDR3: CATSRPSAGPGELFF. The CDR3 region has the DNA TGTGCCACCAGCAGACCCTCCGCAGGGCCCGGGGAGCTGTTTTTT.

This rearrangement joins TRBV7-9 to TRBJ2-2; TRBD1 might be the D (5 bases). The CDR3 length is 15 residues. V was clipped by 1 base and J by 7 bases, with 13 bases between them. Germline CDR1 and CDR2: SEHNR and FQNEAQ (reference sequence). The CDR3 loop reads CASSLGIQAHGELFF. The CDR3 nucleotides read TGTGCCAGCAGCTTAGGGATACAGGCTCACGGGGAGCTGTTTTTT.

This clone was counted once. The CDR3 sequence is CASSPRERYEQYF. Here the CDR3 DNA reads TGTGCCAGCAGTCCGAGGGAGCGCTACGAGCAGTACTTC. V usage is TRBV27 and J usage is TRBJ2-7; tentatively, D is TRBD2 (5 bases). The V gene lost 5 bases and the J gene lost 3 bases, with 11 bases spanning the gap. Germline V gives CDR1 MNHEY, CDR2 SMNVEV (reference sequence). This CDR3 contains 13 residues.

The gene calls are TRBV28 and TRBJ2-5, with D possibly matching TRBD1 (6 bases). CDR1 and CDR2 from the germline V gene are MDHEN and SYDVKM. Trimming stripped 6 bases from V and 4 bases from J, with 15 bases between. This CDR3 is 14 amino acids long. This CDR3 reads CASSLRGGGETQYF. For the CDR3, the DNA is TGTGCCAGCAGCCTCAGGGGTGGTGGAGAGACCCAGTACTTC.